These 6 T cell receptor beta chains were sequenced from one sample in a study of control samples from healthy donors and cancer patients. Profiling relied on immunoSEQ multiplex PCR, and the TCRdb table lists in-frame clones only, not all of them. The sample holds 150,000 to 200,000 clones; approximately 93% are singletons and the top ten take under 8.5%. Sample: blood. These receptor sequences come from a woman aged 40 to 49 in good health.

V gene TRBV2 combines with J gene TRBJ1-1; a possible D gene is TRBD1 (5 bases). V was trimmed by 6 bases and J by 1 base, leaving 9 bases between them. The CDR3 extends over 13 amino acids. Germline-derived CDR1 and CDR2 are SNHLY and FYNNEI. The CDR3 loop reads CASSATANTEAFF. As DNA, the CDR3 is TGTGCCAGCAGCGCGACAGCGAACACTGAAGCTTTCTTT.

This rearrangement joins TRBV5-8 to TRBJ2-7, with 9 positions matching TRBD1. This CDR3 region has 15 residues. Germline CDR1 is SGHTS and CDR2 is YDEGEE. V lost 1 base to trimming and J lost 3 bases; unmatched junction nucleotides: 5. The CDR3 loop reads CASSLPTGGGYEQYF. The CDR3, as DNA: TGTGCCAGCAGCTTGCCGACAGGGGGTGGCTACGAGCAGTACTTC.

The rearrangement uses TRBV9 and TRBJ1-1; D is undetermined. There are 15 residues in the CDR3. The germline V gene has CDR1 SGDLS and CDR2 YYNGEE. The V end lost 4 bases, the J end lost 6 bases, and 19 bases lay between the germline ends. The CDR3 DNA follows: TGTGCCAGCAGCTCTATCGACGGAGTTTGGGCTGAAGCTTTCTTT. Translated, it gives CASSSIDGVWAEAFF. Drawing the rest from reference TRBV9 and TRBJ1-1, the complete variable domain is DSGVTQTPKHLITATGQRVTLRCSPRSGDLSVYWYQQSLDQGLQFLIQYYNGEERAKGNILERFSAQQFPDLHSELNLSSLELGDSALYFCASSSIDGVWAEAFFGQGTRLTVV.

V and J are TRBV7-9 and TRBJ2-7; 7 nucleotides match TRBD2. V gave up 3 bases and J gave up 9 bases; unmatched junction bases: 8. The CDR3 runs to 13 residues. Per the germline V gene, CDR1 is SEHNR and CDR2 is FQNEAQ (reference sequence). CDR3 in amino acids: CASSLSGGFRQYF. Written as DNA, the CDR3 is TGTGCCAGCAGCTTGTCGGGAGGTTTTCGGCAGTACTTC.

This clone was observed once. The V gene is TRBV5-6, the J gene TRBJ2-7; 7 bases agree with TRBD1. CDR3 length: 14 residues. Germline V lookup: CDR1 SGHDT, CDR2 YYEEEE. The trim removed 4 bases at V and 2 bases at J, leaving 6 bases unmatched. The CDR3 nucleotides read TGTGCCAGCAGCCCGGACAGGCTCCCCTACGAGCAGTACTTC. It is translated as CASSPDRLPYEQYF. The full variable domain, with the rest looked up from reference TRBV5-6 and TRBJ2-7, is DAGVTQSPTHLIKTRGQQVTLRCSPKSGHDTVSWYQQALGQGPQFIFQYYEEEERQRGNFPDRFSGHQFPNYSSELNVNALLLGDSALYLCASSPDRLPYEQYFGPGTRLTVT.

The V and J genes are TRBV7-2 and TRBJ2-7; D uncertain. V was trimmed by 2 bases and J by 6 bases, leaving 11 bases between them. The length of the CDR3 is 13 residues. Germline CDR1 SGHTA, CDR2 FQGNSA. This chain's CDR3 is CASSLMSAREQYF. The CDR3 nucleotides are TGTGCCAGCAGCTTAATGAGCGCGCGCGAGCAGTACTTC.